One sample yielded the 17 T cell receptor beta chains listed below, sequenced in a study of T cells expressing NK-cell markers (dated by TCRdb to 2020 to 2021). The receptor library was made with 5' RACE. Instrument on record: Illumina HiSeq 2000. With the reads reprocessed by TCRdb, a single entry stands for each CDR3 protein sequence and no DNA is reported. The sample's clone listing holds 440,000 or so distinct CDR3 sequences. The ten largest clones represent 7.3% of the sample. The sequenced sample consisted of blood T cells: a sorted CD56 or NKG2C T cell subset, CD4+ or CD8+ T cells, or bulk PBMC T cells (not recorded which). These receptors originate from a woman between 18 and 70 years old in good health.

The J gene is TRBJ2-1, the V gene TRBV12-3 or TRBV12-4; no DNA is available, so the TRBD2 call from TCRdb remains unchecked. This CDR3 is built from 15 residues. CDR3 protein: CASSPTSGYYNEQFF.

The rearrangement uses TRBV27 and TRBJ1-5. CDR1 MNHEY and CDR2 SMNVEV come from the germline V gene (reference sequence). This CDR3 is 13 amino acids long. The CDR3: CASSKATYQPQHF.

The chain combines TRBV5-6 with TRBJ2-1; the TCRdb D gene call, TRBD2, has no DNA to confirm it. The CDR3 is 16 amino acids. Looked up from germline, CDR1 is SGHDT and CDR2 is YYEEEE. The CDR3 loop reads CASSSTLEADYNEQFF.

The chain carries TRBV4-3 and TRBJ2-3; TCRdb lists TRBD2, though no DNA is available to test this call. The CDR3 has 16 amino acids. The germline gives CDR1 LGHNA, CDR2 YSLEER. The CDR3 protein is CASSQGLARYTDTQYF.

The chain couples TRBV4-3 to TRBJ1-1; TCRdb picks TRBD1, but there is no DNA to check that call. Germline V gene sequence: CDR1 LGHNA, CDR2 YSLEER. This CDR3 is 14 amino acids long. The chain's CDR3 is CASSPSTGGTEAFF.

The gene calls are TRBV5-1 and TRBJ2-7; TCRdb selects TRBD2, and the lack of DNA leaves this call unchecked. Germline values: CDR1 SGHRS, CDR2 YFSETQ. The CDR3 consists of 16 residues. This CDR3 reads CASQAGGTSGSYEQYF.

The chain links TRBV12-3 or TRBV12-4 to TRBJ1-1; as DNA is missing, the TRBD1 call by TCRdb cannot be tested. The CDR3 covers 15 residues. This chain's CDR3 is CASSYGTGLDTEAFF.

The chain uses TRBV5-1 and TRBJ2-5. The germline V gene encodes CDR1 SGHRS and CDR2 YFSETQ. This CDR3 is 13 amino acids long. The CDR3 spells CASSLAMEETQYF.

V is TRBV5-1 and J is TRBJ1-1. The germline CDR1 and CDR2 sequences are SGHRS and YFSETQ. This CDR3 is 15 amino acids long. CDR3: CASSLPGGLNTEAFF.

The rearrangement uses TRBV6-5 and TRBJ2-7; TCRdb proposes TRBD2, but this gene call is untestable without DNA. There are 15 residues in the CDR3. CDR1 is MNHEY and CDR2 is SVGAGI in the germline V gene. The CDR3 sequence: CASSYGGTRAYEQYF.

The chain's CDR3 is CASSLATTLSGELFF. The chain carries TRBV5-5 and TRBJ2-2; as DNA is missing, the TRBD2 call by TCRdb cannot be tested. Germline V gene data show CDR1 as SGHKS and CDR2 as YYEKEE (reference sequence). The CDR3 has 15 amino acids.

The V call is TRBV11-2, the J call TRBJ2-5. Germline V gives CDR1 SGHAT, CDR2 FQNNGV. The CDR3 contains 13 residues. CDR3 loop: CASSLASEETQYF.

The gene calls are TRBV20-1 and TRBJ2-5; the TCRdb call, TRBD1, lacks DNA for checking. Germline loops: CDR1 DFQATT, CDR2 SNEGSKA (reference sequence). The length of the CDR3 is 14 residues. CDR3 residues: CSARDQPRGETQYF.

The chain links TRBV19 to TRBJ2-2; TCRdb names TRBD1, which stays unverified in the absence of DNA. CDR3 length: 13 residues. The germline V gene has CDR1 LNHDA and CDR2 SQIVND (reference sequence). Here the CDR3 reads CAGSRGSTGELFF.

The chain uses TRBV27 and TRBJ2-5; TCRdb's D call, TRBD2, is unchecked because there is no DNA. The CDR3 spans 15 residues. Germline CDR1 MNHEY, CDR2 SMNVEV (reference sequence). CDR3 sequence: CASSFGLGVGETQYF.

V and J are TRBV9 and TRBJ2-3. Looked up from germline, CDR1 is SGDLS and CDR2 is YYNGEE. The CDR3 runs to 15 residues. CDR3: CASSVARLSTDTQYF. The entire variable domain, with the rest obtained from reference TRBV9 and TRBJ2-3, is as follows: DSGVTQTPKHLITATGQRVTLRCSPRSGDLSVYWYQQSLDQGLQFLIQYYNGEERAKGNILERFSAQQFPDLHSELNLSSLELGDSALYFCASSVARLSTDTQYFGPGTRLTVL.

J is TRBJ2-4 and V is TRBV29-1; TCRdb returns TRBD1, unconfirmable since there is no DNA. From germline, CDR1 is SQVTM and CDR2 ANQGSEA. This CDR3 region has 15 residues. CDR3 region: CSVEPDRIAKNIQYF. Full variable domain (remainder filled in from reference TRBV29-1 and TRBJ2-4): SAVISQKPSRDICQRGTSLTIQCQVDSQVTMMFWYRQQPGQSLTLIATANQGSEATYESGFVIDKFPISRPNLTFSTLTVSNMSPEDSSIYLCSVEPDRIAKNIQYFGAGTRLSVL.